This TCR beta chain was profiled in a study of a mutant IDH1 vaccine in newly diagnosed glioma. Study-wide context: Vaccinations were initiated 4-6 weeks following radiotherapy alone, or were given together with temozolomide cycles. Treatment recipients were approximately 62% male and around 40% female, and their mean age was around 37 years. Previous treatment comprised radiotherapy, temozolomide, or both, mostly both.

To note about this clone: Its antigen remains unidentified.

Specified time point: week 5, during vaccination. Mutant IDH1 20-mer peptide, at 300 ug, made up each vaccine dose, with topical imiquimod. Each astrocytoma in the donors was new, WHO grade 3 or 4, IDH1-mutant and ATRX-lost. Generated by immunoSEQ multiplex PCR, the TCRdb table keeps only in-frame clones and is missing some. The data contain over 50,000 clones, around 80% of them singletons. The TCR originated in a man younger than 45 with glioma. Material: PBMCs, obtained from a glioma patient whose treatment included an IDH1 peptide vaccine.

CDR3 coding DNA: TGTGCCAGCAGTGAGTGGGGCGAGCAGTACTTC. The encoded protein is CASSEWGEQYF. The chain combines TRBV2 with TRBJ2-7; D is uncertain. The germline gives CDR1 SNHLY, CDR2 FYNNEI. The CDR3 runs to 11 residues. V was cut by 3 bases and J by 6 bases, with 6 bases left in between.